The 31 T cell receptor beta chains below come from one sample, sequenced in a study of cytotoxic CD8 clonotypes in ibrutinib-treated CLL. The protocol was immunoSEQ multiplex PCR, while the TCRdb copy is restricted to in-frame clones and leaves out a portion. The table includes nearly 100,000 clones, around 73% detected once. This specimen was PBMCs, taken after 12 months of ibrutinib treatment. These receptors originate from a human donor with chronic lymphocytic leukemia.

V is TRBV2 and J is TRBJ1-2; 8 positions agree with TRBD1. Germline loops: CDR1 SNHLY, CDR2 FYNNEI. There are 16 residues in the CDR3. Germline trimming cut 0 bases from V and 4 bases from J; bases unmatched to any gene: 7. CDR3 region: CASSEATGERAYGYTF. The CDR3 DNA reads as TGTGCCAGCAGTGAAGCGACAGGGGAGAGGGCCTATGGCTACACCTTC.

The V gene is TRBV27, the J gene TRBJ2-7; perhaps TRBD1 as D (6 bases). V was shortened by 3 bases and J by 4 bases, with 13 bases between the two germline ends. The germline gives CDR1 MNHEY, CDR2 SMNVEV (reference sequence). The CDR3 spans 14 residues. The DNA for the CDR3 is TGTGCCAGCAGTTTTTTGGGACACGGTTACGAGCAGTACTTC. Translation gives CASSFLGHGYEQYF.

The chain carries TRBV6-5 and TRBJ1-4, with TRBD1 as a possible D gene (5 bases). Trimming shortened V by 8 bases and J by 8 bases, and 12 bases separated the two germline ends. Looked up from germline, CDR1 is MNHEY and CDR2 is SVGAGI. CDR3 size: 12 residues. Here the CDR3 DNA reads TGTGCCAGCTGGGGCCCCGAGGAAAAACTGTTTTTT. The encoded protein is CASWGPEEKLFF.

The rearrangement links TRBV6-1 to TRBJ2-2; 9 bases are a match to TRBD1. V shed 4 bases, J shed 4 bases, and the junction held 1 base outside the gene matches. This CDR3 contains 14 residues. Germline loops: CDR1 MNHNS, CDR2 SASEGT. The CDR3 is CASSGDRVTGELFF. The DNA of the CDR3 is TGTGCCAGCAGTGGGGACAGGGTCACCGGGGAGCTGTTTTTT.

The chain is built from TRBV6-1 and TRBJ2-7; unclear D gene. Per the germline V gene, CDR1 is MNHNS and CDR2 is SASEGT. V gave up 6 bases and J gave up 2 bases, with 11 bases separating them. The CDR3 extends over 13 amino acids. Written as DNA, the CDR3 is TGTGCCAGCAGGGGATTGCTACCCTACGAGCAGTACTTC. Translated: CASRGLLPYEQYF.

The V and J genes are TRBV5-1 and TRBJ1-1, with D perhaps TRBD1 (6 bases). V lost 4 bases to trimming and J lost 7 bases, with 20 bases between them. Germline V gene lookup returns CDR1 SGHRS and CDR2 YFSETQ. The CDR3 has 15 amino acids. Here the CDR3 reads CASSANSGVNIEAFF. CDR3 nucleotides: TGCGCCAGCAGCGCAAATTCAGGGGTTAATATTGAAGCTTTCTTT.

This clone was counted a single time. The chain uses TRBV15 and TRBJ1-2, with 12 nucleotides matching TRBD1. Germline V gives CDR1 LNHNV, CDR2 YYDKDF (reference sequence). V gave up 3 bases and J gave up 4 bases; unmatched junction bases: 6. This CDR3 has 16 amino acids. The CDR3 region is CATSSPGQGAGYGYTF. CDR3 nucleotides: TGTGCCACCAGCAGCCCGGGACAGGGGGCTGGCTATGGCTACACCTTC.

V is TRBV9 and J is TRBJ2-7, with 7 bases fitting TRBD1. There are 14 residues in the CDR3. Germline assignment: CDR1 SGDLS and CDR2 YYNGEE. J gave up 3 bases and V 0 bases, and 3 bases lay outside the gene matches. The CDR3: CASSVGQGDYEQYF. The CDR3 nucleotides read TGTGCCAGCAGCGTAGGCCAGGGGGACTACGAGCAGTACTTC.

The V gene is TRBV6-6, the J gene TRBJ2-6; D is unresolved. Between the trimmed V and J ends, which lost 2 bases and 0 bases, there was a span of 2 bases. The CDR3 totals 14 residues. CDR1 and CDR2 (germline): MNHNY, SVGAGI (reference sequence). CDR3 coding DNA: TGTGCCAGCAGTTACAACTCTGGGGCCAACGTCCTGACTTTC. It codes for CASSYNSGANVLTF.

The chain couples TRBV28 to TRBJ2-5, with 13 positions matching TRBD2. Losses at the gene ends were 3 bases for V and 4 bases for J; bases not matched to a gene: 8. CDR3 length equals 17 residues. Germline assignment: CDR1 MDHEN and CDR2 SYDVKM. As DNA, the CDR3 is TGTGCCAGCAGTTTTACTAGCGGGGGGGGAACCTTAGAGACCCAGTACTTC. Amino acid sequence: CASSFTSGGGTLETQYF.

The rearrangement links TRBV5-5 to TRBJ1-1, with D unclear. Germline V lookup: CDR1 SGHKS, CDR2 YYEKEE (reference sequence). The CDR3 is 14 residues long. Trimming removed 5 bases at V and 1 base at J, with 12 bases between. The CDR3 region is CASRVSLENTEAFF. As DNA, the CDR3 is TGTGCCAGCAGGGTGAGTTTAGAGAACACTGAAGCTTTCTTT.

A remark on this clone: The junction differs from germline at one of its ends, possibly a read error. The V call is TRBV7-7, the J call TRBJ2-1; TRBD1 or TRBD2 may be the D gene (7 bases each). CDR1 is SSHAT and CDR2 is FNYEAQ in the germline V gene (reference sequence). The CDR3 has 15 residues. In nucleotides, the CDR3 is TGTGCTAGCAGCCTAAATCAGGGGGGGTACAATGAGCAGTTCTTC. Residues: CASSLNQGGYNEQFF. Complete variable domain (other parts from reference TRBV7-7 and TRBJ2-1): GAGVSQSPRYKVTKRGQDVTLRCDPISSHATLYWYQQALGQGPEFLTYFNYEAQPDKSGLPSDRFSAERPEGSISTLTIQRTEQRDSAMYRCASSLNQGGYNEQFFGPGTRLTVL.

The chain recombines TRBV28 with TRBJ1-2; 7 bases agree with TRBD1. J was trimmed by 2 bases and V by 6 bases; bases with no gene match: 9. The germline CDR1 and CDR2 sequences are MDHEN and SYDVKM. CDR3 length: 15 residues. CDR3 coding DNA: TGTGCCAGCAGCACTAGGGGGCGGGGGAACTATGGCTACACCTTC. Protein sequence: CASSTRGRGNYGYTF.

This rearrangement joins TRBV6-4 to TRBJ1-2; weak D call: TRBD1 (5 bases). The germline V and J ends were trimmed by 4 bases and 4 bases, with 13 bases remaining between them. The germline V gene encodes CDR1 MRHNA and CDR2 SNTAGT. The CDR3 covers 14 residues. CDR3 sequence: CASSATESGYGYTF. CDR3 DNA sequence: TGTGCCAGCAGTGCGACAGAGTCCGGCTATGGCTACACCTTC.

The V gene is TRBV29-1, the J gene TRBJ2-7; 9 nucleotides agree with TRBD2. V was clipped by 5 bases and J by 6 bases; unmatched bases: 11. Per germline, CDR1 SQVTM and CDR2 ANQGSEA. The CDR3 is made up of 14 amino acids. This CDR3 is CSVSGGGGVFEQYF. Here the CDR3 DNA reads TGCAGCGTTTCTGGTGGCGGGGGGGTTTTCGAGCAGTACTTC.

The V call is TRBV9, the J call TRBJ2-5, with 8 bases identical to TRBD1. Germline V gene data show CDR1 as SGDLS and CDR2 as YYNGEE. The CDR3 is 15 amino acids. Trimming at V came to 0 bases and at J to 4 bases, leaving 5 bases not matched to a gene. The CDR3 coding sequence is TGTGCCAGCAGCGTAGAAGGCAGGGGGCCAGAGACCCAGTACTTC. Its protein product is CASSVEGRGPETQYF.

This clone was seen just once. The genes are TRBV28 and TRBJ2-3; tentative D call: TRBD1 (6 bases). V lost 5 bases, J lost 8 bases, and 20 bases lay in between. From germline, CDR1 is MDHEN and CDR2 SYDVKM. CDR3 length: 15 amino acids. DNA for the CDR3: TGTGCCAGCAGTCCCAGTGGCAGGGGCATTGGTACGCAGTATTTT. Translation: CASSPSGRGIGTQYF.

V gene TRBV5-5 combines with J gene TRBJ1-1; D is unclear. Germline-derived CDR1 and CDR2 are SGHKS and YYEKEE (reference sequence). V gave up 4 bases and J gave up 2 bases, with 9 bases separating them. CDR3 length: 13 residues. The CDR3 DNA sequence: TGTGCCAGCAGCCGCTATGTAAACACTGAAGCTTTCTTT. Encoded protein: CASSRYVNTEAFF.

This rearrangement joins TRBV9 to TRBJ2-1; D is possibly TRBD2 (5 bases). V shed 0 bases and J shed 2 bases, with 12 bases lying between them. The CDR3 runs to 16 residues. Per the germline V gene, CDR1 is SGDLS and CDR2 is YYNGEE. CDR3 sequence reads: CASSVEGSDPYNEQFF. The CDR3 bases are TGTGCCAGCAGCGTAGAGGGTAGCGACCCCTACAATGAGCAGTTCTTC.

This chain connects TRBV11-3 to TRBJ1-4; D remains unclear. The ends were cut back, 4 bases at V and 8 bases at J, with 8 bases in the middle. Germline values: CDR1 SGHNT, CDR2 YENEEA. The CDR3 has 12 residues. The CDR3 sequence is CASSSAAEKLFF. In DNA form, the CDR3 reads TGTGCCAGCAGCTCGGCCGCAGAAAAACTGTTTTTT.

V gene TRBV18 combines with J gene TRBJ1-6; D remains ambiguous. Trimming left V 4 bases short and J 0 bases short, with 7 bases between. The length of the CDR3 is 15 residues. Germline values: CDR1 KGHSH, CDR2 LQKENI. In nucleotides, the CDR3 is TGTGCCAGCTCACAGACTAGCTCCTATAATTCACCCCTCCACTTT. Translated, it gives CASSQTSSYNSPLHF.

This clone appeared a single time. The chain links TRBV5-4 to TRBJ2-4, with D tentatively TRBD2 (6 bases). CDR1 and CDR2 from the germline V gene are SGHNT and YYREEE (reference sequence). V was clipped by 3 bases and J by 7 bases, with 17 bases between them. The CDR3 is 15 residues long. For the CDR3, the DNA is TGTGCCAGCAGCTCCCCGACCCGAGCGGGTAACATTCAGTACTTC. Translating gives CASSSPTRAGNIQYF. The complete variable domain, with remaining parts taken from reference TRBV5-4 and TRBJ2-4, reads ETGVTQSPTHLIKTRGQQVTLRCSSQSGHNTVSWYQQALGQGPQFIFQYYREEENGRGNFPPRFSGLQFPNYSSELNVNALELDDSALYLCASSSPTRAGNIQYFGAGTRLSVL.

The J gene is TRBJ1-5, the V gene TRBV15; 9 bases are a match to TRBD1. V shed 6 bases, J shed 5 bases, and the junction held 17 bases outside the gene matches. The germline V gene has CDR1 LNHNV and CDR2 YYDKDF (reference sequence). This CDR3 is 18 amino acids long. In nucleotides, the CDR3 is TGTGCCACCAGGTTTTTACCCGGGACAGGGATTAAGGATCAGCCCCAGCATTTT. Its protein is CATRFLPGTGIKDQPQHF.

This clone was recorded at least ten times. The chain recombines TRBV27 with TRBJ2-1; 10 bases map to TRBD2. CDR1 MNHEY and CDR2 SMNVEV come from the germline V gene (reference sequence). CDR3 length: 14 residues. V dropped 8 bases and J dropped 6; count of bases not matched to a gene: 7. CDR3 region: CASGSGGAFNEQFF. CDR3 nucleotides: TGTGCCAGCGGAAGCGGGGGGGCTTTCAATGAGCAGTTCTTC.

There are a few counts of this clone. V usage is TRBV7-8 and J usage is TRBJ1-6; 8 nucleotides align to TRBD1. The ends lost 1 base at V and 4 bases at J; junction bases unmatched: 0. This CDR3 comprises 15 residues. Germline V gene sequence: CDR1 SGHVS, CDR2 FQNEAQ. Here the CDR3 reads CASSLGTGYNSPLHF. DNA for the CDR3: TGTGCCAGCAGCTTAGGGACAGGGTATAATTCACCCCTCCACTTT.

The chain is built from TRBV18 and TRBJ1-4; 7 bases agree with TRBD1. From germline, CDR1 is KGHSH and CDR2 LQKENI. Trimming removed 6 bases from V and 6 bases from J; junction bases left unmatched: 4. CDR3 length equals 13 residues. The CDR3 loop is CASSRDRDEKLFF. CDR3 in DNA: TGTGCCAGCTCCCGGGACAGAGATGAAAAACTGTTTTTT. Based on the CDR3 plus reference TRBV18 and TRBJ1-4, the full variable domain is NAGVMQNPRHLVRRRGQEARLRCSPMKGHSHVYWYRQLPEEGLKFMVYLQKENIIDESGMPKERFSAEFPKEGPSILRIQQVVRGDSAAYFCASSRDRDEKLFFGSGTQLSVL.

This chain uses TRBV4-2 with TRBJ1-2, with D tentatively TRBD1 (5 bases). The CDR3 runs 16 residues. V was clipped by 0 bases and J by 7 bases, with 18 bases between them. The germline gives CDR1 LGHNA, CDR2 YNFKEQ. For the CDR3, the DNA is TGTGCCAGCAGCCAAGATCTAAGCGGGGGGGTTGGTGGCTACACCTTC. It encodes CASSQDLSGGVGGYTF.

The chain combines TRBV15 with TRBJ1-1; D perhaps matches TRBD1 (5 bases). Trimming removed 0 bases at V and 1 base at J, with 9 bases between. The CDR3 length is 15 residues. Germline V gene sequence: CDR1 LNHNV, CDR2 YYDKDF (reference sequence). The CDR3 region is CATSRDPGENTEAFF. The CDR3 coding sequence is TGTGCCACCAGCAGAGATCCGGGGGAGAACACTGAAGCTTTCTTT.

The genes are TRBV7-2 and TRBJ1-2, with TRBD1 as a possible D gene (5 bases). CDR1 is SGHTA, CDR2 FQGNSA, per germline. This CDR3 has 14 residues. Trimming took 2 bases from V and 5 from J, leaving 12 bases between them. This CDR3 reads CASSLSQGRYGYTF. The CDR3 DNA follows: TGTGCCAGCAGCTTATCCCAGGGCAGATATGGCTACACCTTC.

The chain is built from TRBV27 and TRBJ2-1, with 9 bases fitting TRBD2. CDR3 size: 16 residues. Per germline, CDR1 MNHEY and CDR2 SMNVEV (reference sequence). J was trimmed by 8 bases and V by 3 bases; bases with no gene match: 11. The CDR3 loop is CASSLRAGGLSDEQFF. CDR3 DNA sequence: TGTGCCAGCAGTTTGCGTGCGGGGGGGCTATCGGATGAGCAGTTCTTC.

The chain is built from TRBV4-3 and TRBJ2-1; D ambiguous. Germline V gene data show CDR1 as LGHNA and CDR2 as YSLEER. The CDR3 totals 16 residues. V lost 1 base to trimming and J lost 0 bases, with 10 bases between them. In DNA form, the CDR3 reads TGCGCCAGCAGCCAAGGAACCGCAAGCTCCTACAATGAGCAGTTCTTC. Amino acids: CASSQGTASSYNEQFF.